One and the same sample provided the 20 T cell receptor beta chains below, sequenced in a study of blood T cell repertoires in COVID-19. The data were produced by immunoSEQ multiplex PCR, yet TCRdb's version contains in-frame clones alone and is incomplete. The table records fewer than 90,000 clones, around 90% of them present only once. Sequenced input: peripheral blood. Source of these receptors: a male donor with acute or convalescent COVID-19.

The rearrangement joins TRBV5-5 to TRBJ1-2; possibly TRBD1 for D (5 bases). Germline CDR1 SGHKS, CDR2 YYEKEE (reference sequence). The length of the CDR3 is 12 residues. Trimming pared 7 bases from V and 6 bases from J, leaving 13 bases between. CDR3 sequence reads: CASEGDSHGYTF. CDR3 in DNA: TGTGCCAGCGAAGGAGACAGTCATGGCTACACCTTC. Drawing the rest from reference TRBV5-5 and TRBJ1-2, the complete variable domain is DAGVTQSPTHLIKTRGQQVTLRCSPISGHKSVSWYQQVLGQGPQFIFQYYEKEERGRGNFPDRFSARQFPNYSSELNVNALLLGDSALYLCASEGDSHGYTFGSGTRLTVV.

The CDR3 DNA is TGTGCCAGCAGCTTAGGGGGGGCCGTAGATACGCAGTATTTT. Its translation: CASSLGGAVDTQYF. The chain is built from TRBV7-3 and TRBJ2-3, with D perhaps TRBD2 (7 bases). CDR1 is SGHTA and CDR2 is FQGTGA in the germline V gene. V lost 2 bases and J lost 5, with 11 bases in between. CDR3 length equals 14 residues. The variable domain in full, with the rest retrieved from reference TRBV7-3 and TRBJ2-3, is GAGVSQTPSNKVTEKGKYVELRCDPISGHTALYWYRQSLGQGPEFLIYFQGTGAADDSGLPNDRFFAVRPEGSVSTLKIQRTERGDSAVYLCASSLGGAVDTQYFGPGTRLTVL.

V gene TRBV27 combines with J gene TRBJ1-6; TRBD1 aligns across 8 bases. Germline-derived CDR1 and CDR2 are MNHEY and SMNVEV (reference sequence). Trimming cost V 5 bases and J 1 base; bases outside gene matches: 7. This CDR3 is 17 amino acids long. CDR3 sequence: CASSPRTGRSYNSPLHF. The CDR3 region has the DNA TGTGCCAGCAGTCCACGGACAGGGAGGTCCTATAATTCACCCCTCCACTTT.

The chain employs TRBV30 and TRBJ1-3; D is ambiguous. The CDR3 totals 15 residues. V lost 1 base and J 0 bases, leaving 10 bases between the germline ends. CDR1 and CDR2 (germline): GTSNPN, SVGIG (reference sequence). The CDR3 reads CAWSDLRLSGNTIYF. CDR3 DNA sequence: TGTGCCTGGAGTGACCTGAGGCTCTCTGGAAACACCATATATTTT.

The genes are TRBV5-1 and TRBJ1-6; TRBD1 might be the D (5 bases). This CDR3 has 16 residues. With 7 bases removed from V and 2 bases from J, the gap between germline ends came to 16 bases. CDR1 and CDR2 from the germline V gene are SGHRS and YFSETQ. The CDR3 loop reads CASRAGQGAYNSPLHF. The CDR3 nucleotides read TGCGCCAGCCGGGCGGGGCAGGGAGCCTATAATTCACCCCTCCACTTT.

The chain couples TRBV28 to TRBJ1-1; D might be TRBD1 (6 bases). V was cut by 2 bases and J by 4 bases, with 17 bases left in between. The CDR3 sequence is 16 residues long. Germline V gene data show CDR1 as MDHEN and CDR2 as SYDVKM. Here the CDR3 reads CASSLPPEGRGTEAFF. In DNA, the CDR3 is TGTGCCAGCAGTTTACCCCCCGAAGGCAGGGGCACTGAAGCTTTCTTT.

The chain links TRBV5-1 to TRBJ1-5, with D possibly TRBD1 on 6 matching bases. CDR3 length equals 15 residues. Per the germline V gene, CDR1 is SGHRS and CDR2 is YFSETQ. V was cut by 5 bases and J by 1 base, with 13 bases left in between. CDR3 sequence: CASRQQGTSNQPQHF. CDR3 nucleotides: TGCGCCAGCAGACAACAGGGTACGAGCAATCAGCCCCAGCATTTT.

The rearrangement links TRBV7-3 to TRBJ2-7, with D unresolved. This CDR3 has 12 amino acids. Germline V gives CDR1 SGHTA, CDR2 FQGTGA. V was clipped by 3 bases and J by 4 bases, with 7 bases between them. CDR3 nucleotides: TGTGCCAGCAGCTTCGTCTTATACGAGCAGTACTTC. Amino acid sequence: CASSFVLYEQYF.

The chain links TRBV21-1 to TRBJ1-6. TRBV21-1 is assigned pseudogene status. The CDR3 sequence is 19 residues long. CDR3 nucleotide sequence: TGTGCCAGCAGCAAAAGCCCAAGGGAGCCTAGCTCCTATAATTCACCCCTCCACTTT. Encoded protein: CASSKSPREPSSYNSPLHF.

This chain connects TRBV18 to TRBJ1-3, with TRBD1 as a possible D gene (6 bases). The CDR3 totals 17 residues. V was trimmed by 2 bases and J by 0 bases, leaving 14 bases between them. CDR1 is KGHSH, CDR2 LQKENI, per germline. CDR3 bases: TGTGCCAGCTCACCAATTGCGCAGGGGAGCTCTGGAAACACCATATATTTT. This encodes CASSPIAQGSSGNTIYF.

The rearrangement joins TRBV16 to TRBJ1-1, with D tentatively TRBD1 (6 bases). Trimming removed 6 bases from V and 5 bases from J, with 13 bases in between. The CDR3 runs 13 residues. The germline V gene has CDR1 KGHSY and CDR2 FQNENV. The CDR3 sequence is CASSLEDRTEAFF. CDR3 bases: TGTGCCAGCAGTTTAGAGGACAGAACTGAAGCTTTCTTT.

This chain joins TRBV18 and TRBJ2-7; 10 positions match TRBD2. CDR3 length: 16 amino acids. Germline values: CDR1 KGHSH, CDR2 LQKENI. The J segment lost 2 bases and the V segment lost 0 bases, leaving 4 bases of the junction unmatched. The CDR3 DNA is TGTGCCAGCTCACCACCCGGGACTAGCGTCCCCTACGAGCAGTACTTC. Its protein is CASSPPGTSVPYEQYF.

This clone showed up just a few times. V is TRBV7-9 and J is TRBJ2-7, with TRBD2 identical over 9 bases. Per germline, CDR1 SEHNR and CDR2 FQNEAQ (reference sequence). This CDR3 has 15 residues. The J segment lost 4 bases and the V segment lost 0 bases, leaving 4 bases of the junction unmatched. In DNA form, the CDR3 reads TGTGCCAGCAGCTTAGCGCGGGGGGGCAATTACGAGCAGTACTTC. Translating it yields CASSLARGGNYEQYF.

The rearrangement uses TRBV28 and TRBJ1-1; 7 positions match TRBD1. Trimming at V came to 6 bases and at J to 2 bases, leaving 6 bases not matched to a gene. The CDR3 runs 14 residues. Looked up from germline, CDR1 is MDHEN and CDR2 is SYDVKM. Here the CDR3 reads CASSPTGQNTEAFF. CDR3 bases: TGTGCCAGCAGCCCGACAGGGCAAAACACTGAAGCTTTCTTT. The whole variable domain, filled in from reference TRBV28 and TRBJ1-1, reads DVKVTQSSRYLVKRTGEKVFLECVQDMDHENMFWYRQDPGLGLRLIYFSYDVKMKEKGDIPEGYSVSREKKERFSLILESASTNQTSMYLCASSPTGQNTEAFFGQGTRLTVV.

CDR3 DNA sequence: TGCGCCAGCAGCTTGGACCCGACAGGGCAACGGGGCTACACCTTC. Translating it yields CASSLDPTGQRGYTF. J is TRBJ1-2 and V is TRBV5-1, with 7 nucleotides matching TRBD1. There are 15 residues in the CDR3. V lost 0 bases to trimming and J lost 8 bases; unmatched junction nucleotides: 10. CDR1 SGHRS and CDR2 YFSETQ come from the germline V gene. The full variable domain, with the rest looked up from reference TRBV5-1 and TRBJ1-2, is KAGVTQTPRYLIKTRGQQVTLSCSPISGHRSVSWYQQTPGQGLQFLFEYFSETQRNKGNFPGRFSGRQFSNSRSEMNVSTLELGDSALYLCASSLDPTGQRGYTFGSGTRLTVV.

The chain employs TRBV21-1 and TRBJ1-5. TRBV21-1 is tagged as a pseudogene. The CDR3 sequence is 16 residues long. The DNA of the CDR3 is TGTGCCAGCAGCAACGGGGTGAAGGGAAGCAATCAGCCCCAGCATTTT. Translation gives CASSNGVKGSNQPQHF.

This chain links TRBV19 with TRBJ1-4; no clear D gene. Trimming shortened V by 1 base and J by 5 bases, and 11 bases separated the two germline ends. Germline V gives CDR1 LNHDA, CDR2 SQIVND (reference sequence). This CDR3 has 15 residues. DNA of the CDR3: TGTGCCAGTAGTATAGGTGGAGCCAAAAATGAAAAACTGTTTTTT. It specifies CASSIGGAKNEKLFF.

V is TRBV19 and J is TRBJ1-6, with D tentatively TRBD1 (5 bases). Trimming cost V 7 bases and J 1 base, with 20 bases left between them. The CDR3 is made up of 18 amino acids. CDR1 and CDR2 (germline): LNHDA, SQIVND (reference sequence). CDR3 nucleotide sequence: TGTGCCAGTAAGGCCCGGACAACCGTCCCATCCTATAATTCACCCCTCCACTTT. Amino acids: CASKARTTVPSYNSPLHF.

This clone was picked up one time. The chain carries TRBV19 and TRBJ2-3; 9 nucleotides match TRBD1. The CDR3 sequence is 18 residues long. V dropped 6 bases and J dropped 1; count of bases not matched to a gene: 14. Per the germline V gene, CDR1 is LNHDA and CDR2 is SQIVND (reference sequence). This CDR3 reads CASSTGQGLRSRTDTQYF. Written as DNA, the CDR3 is TGTGCCAGTAGCACGGGACAGGGTCTACGGAGTCGCACAGATACGCAGTATTTT.

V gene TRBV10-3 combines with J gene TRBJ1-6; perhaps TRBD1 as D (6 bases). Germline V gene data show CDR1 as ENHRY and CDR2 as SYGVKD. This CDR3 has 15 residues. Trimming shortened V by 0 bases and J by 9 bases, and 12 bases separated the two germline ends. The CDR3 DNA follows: TGTGCCATCAGTGAGTCTCTAGGGGGACGTTCACCCCTCCACTTT. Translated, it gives CAISESLGGRSPLHF.